This TCR beta chain appears in the sequencing data of a study of beta chain features in type 1 diabetes. Overall study context: Patients were similar to healthy donors in age and gender (as well as in cell yields).

In this sample, this clone turned up a few times. Its antigen is not known. The authors sorted CD4+ naive, central memory, regulatory and stem cell-like memory cells via CD45RO/CCR7/CD25/CD127/CD95/CD27. Germline V gives CDR1 SEHNR, CDR2 FQNEAQ (reference sequence). This CDR3 is built from 16 residues. Trimming cost V 1 base and J 7 bases; bases outside gene matches: 6. The authors reverse transcribed all of the isolated RNA, so sequencing captured expressed TCRB transcripts. Only in-frame clones appear in the TCRdb table, and some are missing; sequencing was by immunoSEQ multiplex PCR. The sample has some 150,000 clones, 6.9% seen once. Study-wide findings and caveats: Shortening of TCRB CDR3s, moderate but significant, appeared in all four CD4+ subsets of Type 1 diabetes patients.

This sequence originates from a woman aged 25 to 39 in good health. The gene calls are TRBV7-9 and TRBJ2-1, with 11 bases identical to TRBD2. The source material was central memory CD4+ T cells from blood. CDR3 amino acids: CASSLGTSGRINEQFF. CDR3 coding DNA: TGTGCCAGCAGCTTAGGTACTAGCGGGAGAATTAATGAGCAGTTCTTC.